This entry lists 30 T cell receptor beta chains sequenced from one sample in a study of OX40 agonist ivuxolimab in advanced cancers. Libraries were prepared by immunoSEQ multiplex PCR; TCRdb keeps only in-frame clonotypes and omits some of them. The sample holds roughly 100,000 clones; roughly 90% are singletons and the top ten take approximately 3.6%. The sample in question was CD4+ or CD8+ T cells sorted from blood, obtained in a trial of the OX40 agonist ivuxolimab. These receptor sequences come from an adult with an advanced solid tumor such as melanoma, head and neck, liver or kidney cancer.

The V call is TRBV13, the J call TRBJ2-2, with 8 bases lining up with TRBD2. The V gene's germline CDR1 is PRHDT and CDR2 FYEKMQ (reference sequence). The CDR3 totals 16 residues. J was trimmed by 3 bases and V by 5 bases; bases with no gene match: 8. The chain's CDR3 is CASSQRTSWDTGELFF. DNA for the CDR3: TGTGCCAGCAGCCAGCGGACTAGCTGGGACACCGGGGAGCTGTTTTTT. Full variable domain (outside the CDR3, taken from reference TRBV13 and TRBJ2-2): AAGVIQSPRHLIKEKRETATLKCYPIPRHDTVYWYQQGPGQDPQFLISFYEKMQSDKGSIPDRFSAQQFSDYHSELNMSSLELGDSALYFCASSQRTSWDTGELFFGEGSRLTVL.

The chain carries TRBV6-5 and TRBJ1-2; D gene unclear. With 5 bases removed from V and 8 bases from J, the gap between germline ends came to 15 bases. CDR1 and CDR2 from the germline V gene are MNHEY and SVGAGI. This CDR3 spans 13 amino acids. The chain's CDR3 is CASSRGSFWGYTF. The DNA for the CDR3 is TGTGCCAGCAGTCGAGGAAGTTTTTGGGGCTACACCTTC.

The chain joins TRBV13 to TRBJ2-1; 7 positions agree with TRBD1. The germline CDR1 and CDR2 sequences are PRHDT and FYEKMQ (reference sequence). The CDR3 has 15 residues. Trimming at V came to 5 bases and at J to 5 bases, leaving 9 bases not matched to a gene. The DNA of the CDR3 is TGTGCCAGCAGCATGGACAGGAGACCTGACAATGAGCAGTTCTTC. This gives the protein CASSMDRRPDNEQFF. Full variable domain (remainder filled in from reference TRBV13 and TRBJ2-1): AAGVIQSPRHLIKEKRETATLKCYPIPRHDTVYWYQQGPGQDPQFLISFYEKMQSDKGSIPDRFSAQQFSDYHSELNMSSLELGDSALYFCASSMDRRPDNEQFFGPGTRLTVL.

The chain uses TRBV7-8 and TRBJ2-1, with D possibly TRBD2 on 6 matching bases. Trimming took 5 bases from V and 6 from J, leaving 20 bases between them. CDR1 SGHVS and CDR2 FQNEAQ come from the germline V gene. This CDR3 has 16 amino acids. The CDR3 sequence is CASSRDLGGRGNEQFF. The CDR3 region has the DNA TGTGCCAGCAGCAGAGACTTGGGGGGAAGGGGCAATGAGCAGTTCTTC.

This chain links TRBV6-5 with TRBJ1-3, with a tentative D call TRBD1 (6 bases). The CDR3 is 15 residues long. Germline CDR1 and CDR2: MNHEY and SVGAGI. Trimming cost V 5 bases and J 4 bases, with 15 bases left between them. DNA of the CDR3: TGTGCCAGCAGTCCAAACAGGGTACCAGGAAACACCATATATTTT. Translating it yields CASSPNRVPGNTIYF.

A remark on this clone: The junction does not match germline at one end; this may be a read error. The chain carries TRBV27 and TRBJ2-7; no clear D gene. The CDR3 is 8 residues long. Per the germline V gene, CDR1 is MNHEY and CDR2 is SMNVEV (reference sequence). The CDR3 is CASQRLHF. The CDR3 nucleotides are TGTGCCAGCCAGCGACTTCACTTC.

The chain is built from TRBV27 and TRBJ2-1; D may be TRBD1 (5 bases). Trimming stripped 8 bases from V and 7 bases from J, with 18 bases between. Germline V CDR1 and CDR2: MNHEY, SMNVEV (reference sequence). The CDR3 covers 14 residues. The CDR3 loop is CASSLRGSGNEQFF. In nucleotides, the CDR3 is TGTGCCAGCTCCCTAAGGGGTAGTGGGAATGAGCAGTTCTTC.

V is TRBV5-1 and J is TRBJ2-7; 7 bases align to TRBD1. In germline, CDR1 is SGHRS, CDR2 YFSETQ. V was clipped by 2 bases and J by 4 bases; unmatched bases: 6. The CDR3 extends over 14 amino acids. The DNA for the CDR3 is TGCGCCAGCAGCTTCAGACAGGGTCTATACGAGCAGTACTTC. This gives the protein CASSFRQGLYEQYF. Based on the CDR3 plus reference TRBV5-1 and TRBJ2-7, the full variable domain is KAGVTQTPRYLIKTRGQQVTLSCSPISGHRSVSWYQQTPGQGLQFLFEYFSETQRNKGNFPGRFSGRQFSNSRSEMNVSTLELGDSALYLCASSFRQGLYEQYFGPGTRLTVT.

The chain is built from TRBV6-5 and TRBJ1-1; D might be TRBD1 (6 bases). V was pared by 2 bases and J by 1 base, with 11 bases between. The CDR3 runs to 15 residues. In germline, CDR1 is MNHEY, CDR2 SVGAGI. Here the CDR3 reads CASSYDEGGNTEAFF. DNA for the CDR3: TGTGCCAGCAGTTACGACGAAGGGGGGAACACTGAAGCTTTCTTT.

The genes are TRBV2 and TRBJ2-7, with no clear D. The germline V gene encodes CDR1 SNHLY and CDR2 FYNNEI. The CDR3 totals 13 residues. Trimming took 6 bases from V and 3 from J, leaving 12 bases between them. Written as DNA, the CDR3 is TGTGCCAGCAGCCCGGAATGGGGCTACGAGCAGTACTTC. This codes for CASSPEWGYEQYF.

This chain links TRBV25-1 with TRBJ1-1, with 7 bases identical to TRBD1. The V and J ends lost 4 bases and 8 bases, in that order; junction bases with no gene match: 4. The CDR3 length is 12 residues. From germline, CDR1 is MGHDK and CDR2 SYGVNS. The CDR3 DNA reads TGTGCCAGCAGTGTGGGACAGACAGAAGCTTTCTTT. It encodes CASSVGQTEAFF.

The chain combines TRBV5-1 with TRBJ1-2; 10 positions agree with TRBD1. Per the germline V gene, CDR1 is SGHRS and CDR2 is YFSETQ. This CDR3 contains 16 residues. The V gene end was trimmed by 3 bases and the J gene end by 6 bases; junction bases not matched to a gene: 11. CDR3: CASSSPLRQGADGYTF. CDR3 coding DNA: TGCGCCAGCAGCTCGCCGTTGAGACAGGGGGCCGATGGCTACACCTTC.

The DNA of the CDR3 is TGCGCCAGCAGCTTGGACAGGGTGAACACTGAAGCTTTCTTT. Amino acid sequence: CASSLDRVNTEAFF. The chain has TRBV5-1 and TRBJ1-1, with D perhaps matching TRBD1 (6 bases). Germline assignment: CDR1 SGHRS and CDR2 YFSETQ. This CDR3 has 14 residues. The V end was cut by 0 bases, the J end by 0 bases, with 6 bases between.

A few counts support this clone. Here the CDR3 DNA reads TGTGCCATCAGTCCACTAGCGGGAGAAAATAACGAGCAGTACTTC. It codes for CAISPLAGENNEQYF. V usage is TRBV10-3 and J usage is TRBJ2-7, with TRBD2 identical over 11 bases. Per the germline V gene, CDR1 is ENHRY and CDR2 is SYGVKD. The CDR3 is 15 residues long. With 5 bases clipped from V and 5 bases from J, the junction kept 8 bases outside the gene matches.

This clone was counted only a few times. The chain is built from TRBV19 and TRBJ1-1; D is undetermined. CDR1 and CDR2 from the germline V gene are LNHDA and SQIVND (reference sequence). V lost 5 bases, J lost 1 base, and 5 bases lay in between. CDR3 size: 12 residues. The CDR3 here is CASSRGNTEAFF. The CDR3 region has the DNA TGTGCCAGTAGTCGGGGGAACACTGAAGCTTTCTTT.

The chain uses TRBV13 and TRBJ2-5; 8 bases are shared with TRBD1. V was clipped by 5 bases and J by 6 bases; unmatched bases: 5. Germline-derived CDR1 and CDR2 are PRHDT and FYEKMQ (reference sequence). The CDR3 is 13 amino acids. As DNA, the CDR3 is TGTGCCAGCAGCCGTGACAGGGGAAAGACCCAGTACTTC. Translating it yields CASSRDRGKTQYF.

This chain joins TRBV7-9 and TRBJ2-2; D unclear. Trimming took 5 bases from V and 3 from J, leaving 7 bases between them. The germline V gene encodes CDR1 SEHNR and CDR2 FQNEAQ (reference sequence). The CDR3 covers 13 residues. The CDR3 nucleotides read TGTGCCAGCAGCCCCCTATACACCGGGGAGCTGTTTTTT. Translated, it gives CASSPLYTGELFF.

This chain joins TRBV18 and TRBJ1-2, with D unclear. V was cut by 0 bases and J by 4 bases, with 12 bases left in between. The CDR3 totals 15 residues. Germline assignment: CDR1 KGHSH and CDR2 LQKENI. CDR3 sequence reads: CASSPPATGLYGYTF. Here the CDR3 DNA reads TGTGCCAGCTCACCACCTGCAACTGGGCTCTATGGCTACACCTTC.

The rearrangement uses TRBV20-1 and TRBJ2-1, with D possibly being TRBD1 or TRBD2 (5 bases each). CDR1 is DFQATT, CDR2 SNEGSKA, per germline (reference sequence). V lost 6 bases and J 9 bases, leaving 9 bases between the germline ends. The CDR3 length is 10 residues. CDR3 protein: CSAGAGEQFF. In DNA, the CDR3 is TGCAGTGCCGGGGCGGGTGAGCAGTTCTTC.

This chain connects TRBV4-1 to TRBJ2-7; 7 nucleotides agree with TRBD1. Trimming removed 2 bases from V and 2 bases from J; junction bases left unmatched: 6. Germline-derived CDR1 and CDR2 are MGHRA and YSYEKL. This CDR3 has 15 amino acids. For the CDR3, the DNA is TGCGCCAGCAGCCAAAGAGGGGACAGCACCTACGAGCAGTACTTC. Its protein is CASSQRGDSTYEQYF.

This chain joins TRBV20-1 and TRBJ1-2; possible D gene TRBD1, 5 bases. The CDR3 loop spans 11 amino acids. Germline loops: CDR1 DFQATT, CDR2 SNEGSKA (reference sequence). The V end was cut by 0 bases, the J end by 13 bases, with 12 bases between. The CDR3 DNA reads as TGCAGTGCTAGAGATGGGGGAGTGTGCACCTTC. It yields the protein CSARDGGVCTF.

The J gene is TRBJ2-4, the V gene TRBV27; TRBD1 agrees at 9 bases. Germline CDR1 and CDR2: MNHEY and SMNVEV (reference sequence). CDR3 length: 13 amino acids. The trim removed 2 bases at V and 7 bases at J, leaving 0 bases unmatched. The CDR3 loop reads CASSLGTGNIQYF. The CDR3 bases are TGTGCCAGCAGTTTAGGGACAGGGAACATTCAGTACTTC.

J is TRBJ2-1 and V is TRBV28, with 11 bases fitting TRBD2. After removal of 6 bases from V and 4 bases from J, the junction contained 8 bases not matched to a gene. The CDR3 sequence is 16 residues long. The germline V gene encodes CDR1 MDHEN and CDR2 SYDVKM. The CDR3 here is CASSPGTSGPYNEQFF. The CDR3, as DNA: TGTGCCAGCAGCCCCGGGACTAGCGGCCCGTACAATGAGCAGTTCTTC.

The chain has TRBV27 and TRBJ2-7; D is unresolved. CDR1 is MNHEY, CDR2 SMNVEV, per germline (reference sequence). This CDR3 region has 13 residues. V gave up 0 bases and J gave up 1 base, with 4 bases separating them. The CDR3, as DNA: TGTGCCAGCAGTTTATCTAATTCCTACGAGCAGTACTTC. Translating gives CASSLSNSYEQYF.

V usage is TRBV5-6 and J usage is TRBJ2-7, with 7 bases aligning to TRBD2. V trimming: 5 bases; J trimming: 5 bases; junction bases outside the gene matches: 7. The CDR3 is made up of 13 amino acids. Germline V gives CDR1 SGHDT, CDR2 YYEEEE. CDR3 in DNA: TGTGCCAGCAGGCGGGGGATCGACGACGAGCAGTACTTC. This gives the protein CASRRGIDDEQYF.

In regard to this clone: Other DNA sequences in this specimen translate into the identical CDR3. The J gene is TRBJ1-1, the V gene TRBV19; the match to TRBD1 covers 12 bases. This CDR3 spans 15 amino acids. Germline lookup yields CDR1 LNHDA and CDR2 SQIVND (reference sequence). The V gene end was trimmed by 7 bases and the J gene end by 1 base; junction bases not matched to a gene: 4. The CDR3 DNA reads TGTGCCAGTACTAGGGACAGGGGGCAGAACACTGAAGCTTTCTTT. The encoded protein is CASTRDRGQNTEAFF.

The gene calls are TRBV27 and TRBJ2-3, with TRBD1 matching over 8 bases. The CDR3 length is 15 residues. Germline V gene lookup returns CDR1 MNHEY and CDR2 SMNVEV (reference sequence). With V trimmed by 5 bases and J by 1 base, 5 bases remained unmatched. CDR3 in DNA: TGTGCCAGCAGTGTTCAGGGGGCCCGCACAGATACGCAGTATTTT. It is translated as CASSVQGARTDTQYF.

The chain recombines TRBV19 with TRBJ2-7; 7 bases are a match to TRBD1. Germline lookup yields CDR1 LNHDA and CDR2 SQIVND (reference sequence). Unmatched junction bases numbered 11, after V lost 5 bases and J lost 4 bases. This CDR3 has 15 amino acids. The CDR3 coding sequence is TGTGCCAGTAGTGTAGGGGACAGCGCTAAATACGAGCAGTACTTC. Protein sequence: CASSVGDSAKYEQYF.

The rearrangement uses TRBV27 and TRBJ2-1; 13 positions match TRBD2. J lost 10 bases, V lost 4 bases, and 13 bases had no gene match. The CDR3 runs 17 residues. The germline gives CDR1 MNHEY, CDR2 SMNVEV (reference sequence). In DNA form, the CDR3 reads TGTGCCAGCAGTTACGTACTAGCGGGGGGGCCAGTCCGCGAGCAGTTCTTC. It translates to CASSYVLAGGPVREQFF.

A few counts support this clone. The chain employs TRBV13 and TRBJ2-3; possible D gene TRBD1, 5 bases. Trimming took off 4 bases at V and 0 bases at J, with 17 bases between the two ends. The CDR3 is 17 amino acids. Germline V gives CDR1 PRHDT, CDR2 FYEKMQ (reference sequence). The DNA of the CDR3 is TGTGCCAGCAGCTCGACTGAAACAGGACCTAGCACAGATACGCAGTATTTT. Translation: CASSSTETGPSTDTQYF. Together with reference TRBV13 and TRBJ2-3, the CDR3 gives the full variable domain: AAGVIQSPRHLIKEKRETATLKCYPIPRHDTVYWYQQGPGQDPQFLISFYEKMQSDKGSIPDRFSAQQFSDYHSELNMSSLELGDSALYFCASSSTETGPSTDTQYFGPGTRLTVL.